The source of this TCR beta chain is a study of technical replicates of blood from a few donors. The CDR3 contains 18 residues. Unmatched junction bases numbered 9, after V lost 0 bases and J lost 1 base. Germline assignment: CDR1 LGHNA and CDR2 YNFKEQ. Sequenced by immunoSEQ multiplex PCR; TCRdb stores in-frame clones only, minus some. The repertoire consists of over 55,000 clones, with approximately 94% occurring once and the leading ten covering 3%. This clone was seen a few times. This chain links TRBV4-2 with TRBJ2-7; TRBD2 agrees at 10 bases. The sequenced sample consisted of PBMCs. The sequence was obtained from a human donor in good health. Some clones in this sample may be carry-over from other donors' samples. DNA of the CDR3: TGTGCCAGCAGCCAAGATACTCTAGTTAGCGGGGGGTCCTACGAGCAGTACTTC. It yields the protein CASSQDTLVSGGSYEQYF.